This entry lists 28 T cell receptor beta chains sequenced from one sample in a study of blood T cell repertoires in COVID-19. The protocol was immunoSEQ multiplex PCR, while the TCRdb copy is restricted to in-frame clones and leaves out a portion. The sample contains fewer than 110,000 clones, approximately 84% of which appear only once. Sequenced material: peripheral blood. The receptors were gathered from a human donor in a cohort sampled during active COVID-19.

The chain is built from TRBV19 and TRBJ2-6; 7 bases are a match to TRBD2. Germline V lookup: CDR1 LNHDA, CDR2 SQIVND (reference sequence). The length of the CDR3 is 18 residues. V was pared by 3 bases and J by 0 bases, with 8 bases of the junction left unmatched. CDR3 nucleotides: TGTGCCAGTAGTATTTTTGGCTCGGGGGGCTCTGGGGCCAACGTCCTGACTTTC. Residues: CASSIFGSGGSGANVLTF.

The chain combines TRBV3-1 (or the pseudogene TRBV3-2) with TRBJ2-5, with D maybe TRBD2 (7 bases). This CDR3 is built from 15 residues. V gave up 4 bases and J gave up 3 bases, with 15 bases separating them. Germline CDR1 reads LGHDT; CDR2 reads YNNKEL (reference sequence). The CDR3 coding sequence is TGTGCCAGCAGCCCGGTGAGGGGGGGAAAAGAGACCCAGTACTTC. Translation gives CASSPVRGGKETQYF.

The rearrangement joins TRBV18 to TRBJ2-7, with D unclear. The CDR3 length is 15 residues. The germline gives CDR1 KGHSH, CDR2 LQKENI. Trimming took 3 bases from V and 2 from J, leaving 14 bases between them. The CDR3 region is CASSPPATAAYEQYF. CDR3 sequence (DNA): TGTGCCAGCTCACCCCCCGCTACAGCTGCCTACGAGCAGTACTTC.

The gene calls are TRBV19 and TRBJ1-2; 9 bases align to TRBD1. The CDR3 is 16 residues long. Trimming took 6 bases from V and 7 from J; bases not matched to a gene: 15. The germline V gene encodes CDR1 LNHDA and CDR2 SQIVND (reference sequence). The CDR3 coding sequence is TGTGCCAGTAGGCTCACAGGGGGCCCCACCTCCGGTGGCTACACCTTC. Residues: CASRLTGGPTSGGYTF.

V gene TRBV7-9 combines with J gene TRBJ2-2; D is undetermined. In germline, CDR1 is SEHNR, CDR2 FQNEAQ (reference sequence). The germline V and J ends were trimmed by 8 bases and 3 bases, with 13 bases remaining between them. The CDR3 is 14 amino acids. The CDR3 reads CASYLGKYTGELFF. The CDR3 DNA is TGTGCCAGCTACCTAGGCAAATACACCGGGGAGCTGTTTTTT.

The chain uses TRBV27 and TRBJ1-1, with no clear D. V lost 1 base, J lost 1 base, and 7 bases lay in between. Germline lookup yields CDR1 MNHEY and CDR2 SMNVEV (reference sequence). The CDR3 runs 14 residues. The CDR3 spells CASSLFRGNTEAFF. Written as DNA, the CDR3 is TGTGCCAGCAGTTTATTCCGGGGGAACACTGAAGCTTTCTTT.

The rearrangement uses TRBV15 and TRBJ1-6, with a weak D call TRBD1 (6 bases). The germline V gene has CDR1 LNHNV and CDR2 YYDKDF (reference sequence). Trimming stripped 2 bases from V and 8 bases from J, with 22 bases between. The CDR3 sequence is 18 residues long. The CDR3 is CATSRPAPGVGRYSPLHF. CDR3 nucleotide sequence: TGTGCCACCAGCAGACCCGCACCAGGGGTAGGTCGGTATTCACCCCTCCACTTT.

V gene TRBV19 combines with J gene TRBJ1-2, with unresolved D. V was trimmed by 4 bases and J by 0 bases, leaving 6 bases between them. The CDR3 length is 13 residues. The germline CDR1 and CDR2 sequences are LNHDA and SQIVND (reference sequence). The CDR3 protein is CASSSGPNYGYTF. CDR3 nucleotides: TGTGCCAGTAGTAGTGGGCCTAACTATGGCTACACCTTC.

The CDR3 region has the DNA TGTGCCAGCAGCGTAGGACACTCAAACCAAGAGACCCAGTACTTC. Its translation: CASSVGHSNQETQYF. The chain joins TRBV9 to TRBJ2-5; D is undetermined. This CDR3 is built from 15 residues. The germline V and J ends were trimmed by 0 bases and 0 bases, with 9 bases remaining between them. The germline V gene encodes CDR1 SGDLS and CDR2 YYNGEE.

This clone was seen just once. The chain combines TRBV19 with TRBJ1-2, with TRBD1 identical over 7 bases. Losses at the gene ends were 4 bases for V and 4 bases for J; bases not matched to a gene: 15. Germline CDR1 LNHDA, CDR2 SQIVND (reference sequence). The CDR3 is 17 amino acids. The CDR3: CASSTQGRSGTAYGYTF. The CDR3 region has the DNA TGTGCCAGTAGTACACAGGGGCGATCCGGGACAGCCTATGGCTACACCTTC.

CDR3: CASSIVGPNEKLFF. CDR3 nucleotides: TGTGCCAGTAGTATAGTGGGGCCTAATGAAAAACTGTTTTTT. The gene calls are TRBV19 and TRBJ1-4, with D possibly being TRBD1 (5 bases). The V and J ends lost 1 base and 3 bases respectively, with 6 bases between them. The CDR3 totals 14 residues. Per germline, CDR1 LNHDA and CDR2 SQIVND (reference sequence).

The chain uses TRBV2 and TRBJ1-1; TRBD1 agrees at 8 bases. Trimming cost V 6 bases and J 4 bases; bases outside gene matches: 4. Germline loops: CDR1 SNHLY, CDR2 FYNNEI. CDR3 length: 13 amino acids. The CDR3 sequence: CASRKDRGTEAFF. The CDR3 coding sequence is TGTGCCAGCAGAAAAGACAGGGGCACTGAAGCTTTCTTT.

This clone has at least ten counts. This chain uses TRBV6-5 with TRBJ1-1; the D gene is possibly TRBD1 (6 bases). Trimming pared 6 bases from V and 3 bases from J, leaving 14 bases between. The CDR3 runs 14 residues. Germline V lookup: CDR1 MNHEY, CDR2 SVGAGI. Written as DNA, the CDR3 is TGTGCCAGCAGCCGAGGACAGTCGGACACTGAAGCTTTCTTT. Translated: CASSRGQSDTEAFF.

This chain uses TRBV4-2 with TRBJ2-3; 9 bases map to TRBD2. This CDR3 is 16 amino acids long. V lost 4 bases and J lost 4; bases outside the gene matches: 9. CDR1 and CDR2 from the germline V gene are LGHNA and YNFKEQ. The CDR3 protein is CASSPGRSGGADTQYF. The CDR3 nucleotides are TGTGCCAGCAGCCCTGGTCGTAGCGGGGGAGCAGATACGCAGTATTTT.

The chain is built from TRBV6-1 and TRBJ1-2; 8 nucleotides align to TRBD1. Trimming at V came to 2 bases and at J to 5 bases, leaving 1 base not matched to a gene. This CDR3 is 13 amino acids long. Germline CDR1 MNHNS, CDR2 SASEGT. CDR3 sequence: CASSEQGAYGYTF. For the CDR3, the DNA is TGTGCCAGCAGTGAACAGGGGGCATATGGCTACACCTTC.

The V call is TRBV3-1 (or the pseudogene TRBV3-2), the J call TRBJ1-1; 9 positions match TRBD1. This CDR3 is 15 amino acids long. CDR1 LGHDT and CDR2 YNNKEL come from the germline V gene (reference sequence). V was clipped by 3 bases and J by 7 bases; unmatched bases: 9. In DNA, the CDR3 is TGTGCCAGCAGCCATCGCTCCGGGACAGGGAGTGAAGCTTTCTTT. Protein sequence: CASSHRSGTGSEAFF.

The chain uses TRBV29-1 and TRBJ1-2; no definite D call. Deletions cut 7 bases from V and 8 bases from J, with 8 bases between. In germline, CDR1 is SQVTM, CDR2 ANQGSEA. The CDR3 extends over 9 amino acids. The CDR3 DNA reads TGCAGCGAACAATACGGCTACACCTTC. Translated: CSEQYGYTF.

The J gene is TRBJ1-2, the V gene TRBV7-8; TRBD1 matches at 9 bases. Germline V lookup: CDR1 SGHVS, CDR2 FQNEAQ. This CDR3 comprises 14 residues. V shed 8 bases, J shed 5 bases, and the junction held 9 bases outside the gene matches. CDR3: CASLRDRVGYGYTF. The CDR3 coding sequence is TGTGCCAGCCTACGGGACAGGGTTGGGTATGGCTACACCTTC.

The chain carries TRBV6-4 and TRBJ1-1; no clear D. CDR3 length equals 13 residues. In germline, CDR1 is MRHNA, CDR2 SNTAGT. V dropped 4 bases and J dropped 1 base, with 7 bases sitting between them. CDR3 nucleotides: TGTGCCAGCAGTGCCAAAAAGAACACTGAAGCTTTCTTT. Its translation: CASSAKKNTEAFF.

This sequence joins TRBV30 and TRBJ1-5; tentative D call: TRBD1 (5 bases). In germline, CDR1 is GTSNPN, CDR2 SVGIG (reference sequence). The CDR3 is 15 amino acids. Trimming pared 0 bases from V and 6 bases from J, leaving 15 bases between. CDR3 bases: TGTGCCTGGAGTGTACAGCGGGCGGGGGGTCAGCCCCAGCATTTT. This translates into CAWSVQRAGGQPQHF.

The chain employs TRBV3-1 (or the pseudogene TRBV3-2) and TRBJ1-3; D perhaps matches TRBD1 (5 bases). Germline CDR1 reads LGHDT; CDR2 reads YNNKEL (reference sequence). V was shortened by 4 bases and J by 9 bases, with 19 bases between the two germline ends. This CDR3 region has 15 residues. This CDR3 is CASSLSTGLAGTIYF. CDR3 sequence (DNA): TGTGCCAGCAGCCTCTCCACAGGACTAGCCGGCACCATATATTTT.

The chain recombines TRBV5-1 with TRBJ1-1; TRBD1 agrees at 8 bases. Germline V lookup: CDR1 SGHRS, CDR2 YFSETQ. V dropped 0 bases and J dropped 1; count of bases not matched to a gene: 8. The CDR3 totals 17 residues. CDR3 protein: CASSLGETGVWNTEAFF. CDR3 DNA: TGCGCCAGCAGCTTGGGAGAGACAGGGGTATGGAACACTGAAGCTTTCTTT.

The sample holds one count of this clone. The V and J genes are TRBV4-1 and TRBJ1-5; D is unresolved. The CDR3 has 13 residues. Trimming shortened V by 3 bases and J by 5 bases, and 8 bases separated the two germline ends. CDR1 and CDR2 from the germline V gene are MGHRA and YSYEKL. In DNA form, the CDR3 reads TGCGCCAGCAGCCACCTAGAGGATCAGCCCCAGCATTTT. Translated: CASSHLEDQPQHF.

This clone was seen once. CDR3 nucleotides: TGTGCCAGCAGTTCACAGGGAAACACTGAAGCTTTCTTT. It is translated as CASSSQGNTEAFF. The chain joins TRBV27 to TRBJ1-1, with D perhaps TRBD1 (6 bases). CDR1 and CDR2 (germline): MNHEY, SMNVEV (reference sequence). The CDR3 is 13 residues long. Trimming stripped 4 bases from V and 2 bases from J, with 8 bases between.

The V call is TRBV7-8, the J call TRBJ2-7, with D perhaps TRBD1 (6 bases). The CDR3 totals 13 residues. Trimming took 5 bases from V and 5 from J, leaving 13 bases between them. Germline V CDR1 and CDR2: SGHVS, FQNEAQ. The CDR3 DNA is TGTGCCAGCAGCCAACTCCAGGGGCACGAGCAGTACTTC. It encodes CASSQLQGHEQYF.

This chain links TRBV2 with TRBJ2-1; 10 nucleotides line up with TRBD2. With 4 bases clipped from V and 9 bases from J, the junction kept 6 bases outside the gene matches. Germline CDR1 reads SNHLY; CDR2 reads FYNNEI. CDR3 length: 14 amino acids. CDR3 in DNA: TGTGCCAGCAGTGCTCTAGCGGGGGTCACTGAGCAGTTCTTC. This translates into CASSALAGVTEQFF.

The rearrangement joins TRBV2 to TRBJ1-6; 7 nucleotides match TRBD1. Germline-derived CDR1 and CDR2 are SNHLY and FYNNEI. V trimming: 8 bases; J trimming: 9 bases; junction bases outside the gene matches: 4. There are 12 residues in the CDR3. Written as DNA, the CDR3 is TGTGCCAGCGGACAGGTTGGTTCACCCCTCCACTTT. Translation: CASGQVGSPLHF.

The chain carries TRBV29-1 and TRBJ2-1, with TRBD1 matching over 7 bases. Trimming cost V 6 bases and J 7 bases; bases outside gene matches: 3. Germline V gene data show CDR1 as SQVTM and CDR2 as ANQGSEA. CDR3 length: 11 amino acids. This chain's CDR3 is CSVMTGNEQFF. The CDR3 DNA is TGCAGCGTGATGACAGGGAATGAGCAGTTCTTC.